One and the same sample provided the 24 T cell receptor beta chains below, sequenced in a study of shared clonotypes between healthy human individuals. The table came from immunoSEQ multiplex PCR; TCRdb's copy has only in-frame clones and leaves some out. This sample yields roughly 1 million clones, of which roughly 70% are seen a single time; around 1.4% belongs to the top ten. Sequenced sample: memory CD4+ T cells sorted from blood. Subset indicated: CD45RA-negative fraction. The receptors were gathered from a man aged 18 to 29 in good health.

This clone has just a few counts. This sample includes further DNA sequences coding for the same CDR3. The V and J genes are TRBV5-1 and TRBJ1-4; D not certain. Germline CDR1 and CDR2: SGHRS and YFSETQ. V was shortened by 2 bases and J by 0 bases, with 5 bases between the two germline ends. This CDR3 spans 14 amino acids. Written as DNA, the CDR3 is TGCGCCAGCAGCTTTGGTGCAACTAATGAAAAACTGTTTTTT. It is translated as CASSFGATNEKLFF.

Remarks on this clone: The same CDR3 also results from other DNA sequences found in this sample. The V and J genes are TRBV20-1 and TRBJ1-2; tentatively, D is TRBD1 (6 bases). The CDR3 has 11 residues. V lost 6 bases and J 4 bases, leaving 9 bases between the germline ends. Germline-derived CDR1 and CDR2 are DFQATT and SNEGSKA (reference sequence). The CDR3 nucleotides read TGCAGTGCCCCGGACAGCTATGGCTACACCTTC. It encodes CSAPDSYGYTF.

A word on this clone: Because the CDR3 is missing its conserved closing phenylalanine or tryptophan, this is likely a read error. CDR3 nucleotides: TGCGCCAGCAGCTTGGCCCGATACGAGCAGTACCTC. Translating it yields CASSLARYEQYL. The chain joins TRBV5-1 to TRBJ2-7; D gene unclear. CDR1 and CDR2 from the germline V gene are SGHRS and YFSETQ. The CDR3 contains 12 residues. The V and J ends lost 0 bases and 4 bases respectively, with 5 bases between them.

The rearrangement uses TRBV2 and TRBJ1-2; possible D gene TRBD1, 6 bases. The CDR3 extends over 14 amino acids. Deletions cut 2 bases from V and 8 bases from J, with 15 bases between. Germline assignment: CDR1 SNHLY and CDR2 FYNNEI. DNA for the CDR3: TGTGCCAGCAGTGAAACGCGGCAGGGGTCGGGCTACACCTTC. Its protein product is CASSETRQGSGYTF.

This chain connects TRBV2 to TRBJ2-7; TRBD2 matches 7 bases. V lost 7 bases to trimming and J lost 6 bases; unmatched junction nucleotides: 21. This CDR3 has 17 residues. The germline CDR1 and CDR2 sequences are SNHLY and FYNNEI. The CDR3 bases are TGTGCCAGCAAAGGCCCCAGTCGGGGAGGGCGGGTAGGCGAGCAGTACTTC. Translated, it gives CASKGPSRGGRVGEQYF.

This sequence joins TRBV6-6 and TRBJ1-1; no clear D gene. The V end was cut by 2 bases, the J end by 1 base, with 11 bases between. CDR1 and CDR2 (germline): MNHNY, SVGAGI (reference sequence). The CDR3 has 15 residues. The CDR3 here is CASSYGGKGNTEAFF. In DNA form, the CDR3 reads TGTGCCAGCAGTTACGGCGGGAAAGGGAACACTGAAGCTTTCTTT.

This rearrangement joins TRBV5-1 to TRBJ1-4, with a possible D match to TRBD1 (5 bases). There are 15 residues in the CDR3. Germline assignment: CDR1 SGHRS and CDR2 YFSETQ. The V end was cut by 4 bases, the J end by 8 bases, with 18 bases between. CDR3 in DNA: TGCGCCAGCAGCCTGGACGGGGCGAAGGGAGAAAAACTGTTTTTT. Its translation: CASSLDGAKGEKLFF.

This clone has only one observation. This rearrangement joins TRBV25-1 to TRBJ2-1, with TRBD1 identical over 10 bases. The CDR3 loop spans 12 amino acids. Germline loops: CDR1 MGHDK, CDR2 SYGVNS. With 8 bases clipped from V and 6 bases from J, the junction kept 1 base outside the gene matches. In DNA form, the CDR3 reads TGTGCCAGCGGGGACAGGGGCAATGAGCAGTTCTTC. Encoded protein: CASGDRGNEQFF.

The chain couples TRBV6-5 to TRBJ1-3; D is uncertain. V was shortened by 6 bases and J by 0 bases, with 9 bases between the two germline ends. This CDR3 comprises 14 residues. Germline CDR1 reads MNHEY; CDR2 reads SVGAGI. CDR3 sequence: CASRSPSSGNTIYF. The CDR3 nucleotides read TGTGCCAGCAGGTCACCGAGCTCTGGAAACACCATATATTTT.

V is TRBV5-1 and J is TRBJ2-7; 8 bases match TRBD1. CDR1 is SGHRS, CDR2 YFSETQ, per germline. The trim removed 4 bases at V and 0 bases at J, leaving 6 bases unmatched. The CDR3 is 15 amino acids. In DNA, the CDR3 is TGCGCCAGCAGCGCCCGGACAGGGAACTCCTACGAGCAGTACTTC. Residues: CASSARTGNSYEQYF.

This chain uses TRBV5-1 with TRBJ1-6; TRBD1 might be the D (5 bases). Germline V gives CDR1 SGHRS, CDR2 YFSETQ. This CDR3 has 16 amino acids. Trimming removed 0 bases at V and 3 bases at J, with 10 bases between. CDR3 residues: CASSLAGDSYNSPLHF. The CDR3 DNA reads TGCGCCAGCAGCTTGGCCGGAGACAGCTATAATTCACCCCTCCACTTT.

V gene TRBV25-1 combines with J gene TRBJ2-1; TRBD1 agrees at 8 bases. The germline V gene has CDR1 MGHDK and CDR2 SYGVNS. The CDR3 contains 15 residues. V lost 4 bases to trimming and J lost 7 bases; unmatched junction nucleotides: 9. The CDR3 DNA reads as TGTGCCAGCAGTGCCGACAGGGGATGGGGGAATGAGCAGTTCTTC. It translates to CASSADRGWGNEQFF.

This rearrangement joins TRBV5-1 to TRBJ2-2, with D perhaps TRBD2 (6 bases). This CDR3 region has 16 residues. Germline CDR1 and CDR2: SGHRS and YFSETQ. V gave up 0 bases and J gave up 6 bases, with 15 bases separating them. The DNA of the CDR3 is TGCGCCAGCAGCTTGGCGCAGGGAGGTGTTGCCGGGGAGCTGTTTTTT. Its translation is CASSLAQGGVAGELFF.

This chain uses TRBV2 with TRBJ2-2, with D unresolved. The CDR3 runs 15 residues. The germline V gene encodes CDR1 SNHLY and CDR2 FYNNEI. Trimming removed 0 bases at V and 7 bases at J, with 12 bases between. CDR3 bases: TGTGCCAGCAGTGAAGCGCTCAATGTGGTCGGGGAGCTGTTTTTT. Its translation is CASSEALNVVGELFF.

V and J are TRBV2 and TRBJ1-6; TRBD1 matches 8 bases. The CDR3 consists of 20 residues. The trim removed 5 bases at V and 9 bases at J, leaving 24 bases unmatched. Germline values: CDR1 SNHLY, CDR2 FYNNEI. The CDR3 here is CASSSRLHLSTSTGGSPLHF. In nucleotides, the CDR3 is TGTGCCAGCAGTTCTCGCCTACATCTCAGTACGTCTACAGGGGGTTCACCCCTCCACTTT.

The CDR3 DNA reads TGCGCCAGCAGCAAGGATGGCCTAGCGGGAGCGGCGGGCAATGAGCAGTTCTTC. It translates to CASSKDGLAGAAGNEQFF. The chain links TRBV5-1 to TRBJ2-1; 10 nucleotides line up with TRBD2. This CDR3 is 18 amino acids long. Germline values: CDR1 SGHRS, CDR2 YFSETQ. V trimming: 4 bases; J trimming: 6 bases; junction bases outside the gene matches: 16.

With regard to this clone: This is likely an artifact of a read error, given a far larger clone one base away. This CDR3 is also generated by other DNA sequences in the sample. V is TRBV30 and J is TRBJ2-7, with D unresolved. The CDR3 is 11 residues long. Trimming removed 5 bases from V and 1 base from J, with 6 bases in between. Germline V CDR1 and CDR2: GTSNPN, SVGIG (reference sequence). CDR3 nucleotides: TGTGCCTGGGCGGAGTCCTACGAGCAGTACTTC. Its protein product is CAWAESYEQYF.

The rearrangement links TRBV11-2 to TRBJ1-1; D not resolved. The CDR3 covers 14 residues. Between the trimmed V and J ends, which lost 1 base and 1 base, there was a span of 7 bases. CDR1 and CDR2 (germline): SGHAT, FQNNGV. The CDR3 bases are TGTGCCAGCAGCTTAGTCACCTCGAACACTGAAGCTTTCTTT. Its translation is CASSLVTSNTEAFF. Full variable domain (missing parts from reference TRBV11-2 and TRBJ1-1): EAGVAQSPRYKIIEKRQSVAFWCNPISGHATLYWYQQILGQGPKLLIQFQNNGVVDDSQLPKDRFSAERLKGVDSTLKIQPAKLEDSAVYLCASSLVTSNTEAFFGQGTRLTVV.

This clone is a singleton in its sample. The chain joins TRBV6-5 to TRBJ1-2, with D uncertain. Trimming removed 8 bases at V and 8 bases at J, with 18 bases between. Looked up from germline, CDR1 is MNHEY and CDR2 is SVGAGI. The CDR3 length is 13 residues. CDR3 sequence (DNA): TGTGCCAGCCACCTTACATTAGGCGGGGGCTACACCTTC. This translates into CASHLTLGGGYTF.

The rearrangement joins TRBV29-1 to TRBJ2-1, with a tentative D call TRBD2 (5 bases). V was clipped by 4 bases and J by 7 bases, with 20 bases between them. The CDR3 totals 15 residues. Germline V gene data show CDR1 as SQVTM and CDR2 as ANQGSEA. The CDR3 reads CSVGPSSFGVNEQFF. Written as DNA, the CDR3 is TGCAGCGTTGGGCCCTCTAGCTTCGGTGTTAATGAGCAGTTCTTC.

This chain uses TRBV11-2 with TRBJ2-3; 8 nucleotides align to TRBD2. The V segment lost 2 bases and the J segment 5 bases; nucleotides outside the gene matches: 6. The CDR3 covers 15 residues. Germline assignment: CDR1 SGHAT and CDR2 FQNNGV. This CDR3 is CASSLFGGAGDTQYF. CDR3 in DNA: TGTGCCAGCAGCTTATTCGGGGGGGCAGGAGATACGCAGTATTTT.

Turning to this clone: This clone may be a read error of a much larger clone one base away. The chain joins TRBV11-3 to TRBJ2-5; D possibly corresponds to TRBD2 (5 bases). Germline CDR1 SGHNT, CDR2 YENEEA. The CDR3 totals 13 residues. Trimming took 1 base from V and 5 from J, leaving 8 bases between them. CDR3: CASSLGPGETQYF. CDR3 DNA sequence: TGTGCCAGCAGCTTAGGTCCGGGGGAGACCCAGTACTTC.

The chain joins TRBV19 to TRBJ2-7, with 7 bases matching TRBD2. The CDR3 covers 15 residues. Germline assignment: CDR1 LNHDA and CDR2 SQIVND (reference sequence). After removal of 7 bases from V and 2 bases from J, the junction contained 11 bases not matched to a gene. CDR3 nucleotide sequence: TGTGCCAGTAAAAGAGTGGCTAGCGGTACCTACGAGCAGTACTTC. This encodes CASKRVASGTYEQYF.

This clone turned up a few times. The chain has TRBV7-2 and TRBJ2-2; TRBD1 aligns across 7 bases. The CDR3 consists of 17 residues. J gave up 5 bases and V 2 bases, and 11 bases lay outside the gene matches. Germline-derived CDR1 and CDR2 are SGHTA and FQGNSA. The CDR3: CASSLPTGSRGTGELFF. In DNA form, the CDR3 reads TGTGCCAGCAGCTTACCGACAGGGTCCCGCGGTACCGGGGAGCTGTTTTTT.